A single sample gave rise to the 18 T cell receptor beta chains below, sequenced in a study of a mutant IDH1 vaccine in newly diagnosed glioma. No antigens are known for them. Documented time point: week 23, last vaccination. Vaccine doses each comprised 300 ug of mutant IDH1 20-mer peptide, with topical imiquimod. TCRdb's table, derived via immunoSEQ multiplex PCR, lists solely in-frame clones and lacks some. The sample carries roughly 60,000 clones, approximately 81% recorded once. The sample here was PBMCs, taken from a glioma patient whose treatment included an IDH1 peptide vaccine. These TCRs come from a man aged 30 to 39 with glioma.

This clone was seen only once. The chain links TRBV27 to TRBJ2-7, with a tentative D call TRBD1 (6 bases). The V end was cut by 4 bases, the J end by 0 bases, with 13 bases between. The CDR3 has 15 residues. CDR1 and CDR2 (germline): MNHEY, SMNVEV (reference sequence). For the CDR3, the DNA is TGTGCCAGCAGTTCCCGGACAGCGACCTCCTACGAGCAGTACTTC. This sequence encodes CASSSRTATSYEQYF.

This sequence joins TRBV5-4 and TRBJ2-1, with a weak D call TRBD1 (6 bases). This CDR3 has 13 residues. Trimming cost V 4 bases and J 7 bases, with 12 bases left between them. CDR1 is SGHNT, CDR2 YYREEE, per germline (reference sequence). CDR3 nucleotides: TGTGCCAGCAGCCACAGGGAAGGGAATGAGCAGTTCTTC. This sequence encodes CASSHREGNEQFF.

This clone was found a few times. This sequence joins TRBV28 and TRBJ1-5, with D perhaps matching TRBD1 (5 bases). This CDR3 comprises 13 residues. Trimming pared 10 bases from V and 7 bases from J, leaving 17 bases between. The germline V gene has CDR1 MDHEN and CDR2 SYDVKM. For the CDR3, the DNA is TGTGCCACCGGGGCCGGACCTTGGCAGCCCCAGCATTTT. Amino acids: CATGAGPWQPQHF.

The CDR3 reads CASSPTGKARPQHF. DNA for the CDR3: TGTGCCAGCAGCCCGACAGGCAAGGCACGACCCCAGCATTTT. The J gene is TRBJ1-5, the V gene TRBV5-5, with D perhaps matching TRBD1 (6 bases). Between the trimmed V and J ends, which lost 4 bases and 10 bases, there was a span of 18 bases. This CDR3 comprises 14 residues. Germline V CDR1 and CDR2: SGHKS, YYEKEE (reference sequence).

J is TRBJ1-3 and V is TRBV5-6; D gene unclear. Between the trimmed V and J ends, which lost 0 bases and 2 bases, there was a span of 9 bases. The CDR3 contains 15 residues. Germline CDR1 SGHDT, CDR2 YYEEEE. CDR3 protein: CASSLAPSPGNTIYF. CDR3 in DNA: TGTGCCAGCAGCTTGGCCCCATCTCCTGGAAACACCATATATTTT.

The sample holds a few counts of this clone. V is TRBV19 and J is TRBJ2-2, with D maybe TRBD1 (5 bases). Looked up from germline, CDR1 is LNHDA and CDR2 is SQIVND (reference sequence). This CDR3 has 17 amino acids. The germline V and J ends were trimmed by 5 bases and 3 bases, with 19 bases remaining between them. CDR3 sequence (DNA): TGTGCCAGTAGTCTCCGTACAGGTCAAGGGGACACCGGGGAGCTGTTTTTT. It is translated as CASSLRTGQGDTGELFF.

The chain combines TRBV19 with TRBJ2-3; TRBD2 aligns across 14 bases. This CDR3 comprises 17 residues. The J segment lost 5 bases and the V segment lost 5 bases, leaving 9 bases of the junction unmatched. Germline lookup yields CDR1 LNHDA and CDR2 SQIVND (reference sequence). CDR3 in DNA: TGTGCCAGTAGTCCCCGGACTAGCGGGGGGAAGTTAGATACGCAGTATTTT. This translates into CASSPRTSGGKLDTQYF.

J is TRBJ1-1 and V is TRBV11-3, with D possibly TRBD1 on 5 matching bases. V lost 5 bases and J lost 7, with 23 bases in between. The CDR3 covers 16 residues. Germline CDR1 and CDR2: SGHNT and YENEEA. CDR3 nucleotide sequence: TGTGCCAGCAGCGATAATGCAATGGGGGTTTGGAATGAAGCTTTCTTT. This gives the protein CASSDNAMGVWNEAFF.

This chain links TRBV5-1 with TRBJ2-1; D unresolved. The germline V gene encodes CDR1 SGHRS and CDR2 YFSETQ. The V end lost 4 bases, the J end lost 3 bases, and 8 bases lay between the germline ends. This CDR3 has 13 amino acids. CDR3 DNA: TGCGCCAGCAGCACCCAGAGCTACAATGAGCAGTTCTTC. Its translation: CASSTQSYNEQFF.

The chain is built from TRBV7-9 and TRBJ1-6; D uncertain. V shed 11 bases and J shed 10 bases, with 18 bases lying between them. The germline V gene encodes CDR1 SEHNR and CDR2 FQNEAQ (reference sequence). This CDR3 contains 13 residues. CDR3 coding DNA: TGTGCCGCCCCCGGGCTCGGCGGGTCACCCCTCCACTTT. It yields the protein CAAPGLGGSPLHF.

This sequence joins TRBV7-8 and TRBJ1-2; D is perhaps TRBD1 (5 bases). The CDR3 is made up of 14 amino acids. V was trimmed by 5 bases and J by 7 bases, leaving 17 bases between them. Germline V gives CDR1 SGHVS, CDR2 FQNEAQ. The CDR3 DNA reads TGTGCCAGCAGCAAACAGGTCTCTCCGGGTGGCTACACCTTC. Protein: CASSKQVSPGGYTF.

The chain has TRBV27 and TRBJ1-1; 9 nucleotides align to TRBD1. The CDR3 is 14 amino acids. CDR1 is MNHEY and CDR2 is SMNVEV in the germline V gene (reference sequence). V gave up 6 bases and J gave up 5 bases; unmatched junction bases: 7. In nucleotides, the CDR3 is TGTGCCAGCAGCTTGACAGGGGGAGGGACTGAAGCTTTCTTT. As protein: CASSLTGGGTEAFF.

This clone was seen a single time. The V and J genes are TRBV9 and TRBJ2-3; D is uncertain. Trimming removed 0 bases from V and 0 bases from J, with 8 bases in between. Germline assignment: CDR1 SGDLS and CDR2 YYNGEE. CDR3 length: 15 amino acids. The CDR3 DNA follows: TGTGCCAGCAGCGTAGGTCATACAAGCACAGATACGCAGTATTTT. Protein product: CASSVGHTSTDTQYF.

The chain carries TRBV9 and TRBJ1-3; possibly TRBD1 for D (5 bases). This CDR3 spans 17 amino acids. CDR1 and CDR2 from the germline V gene are SGDLS and YYNGEE. V lost 0 bases to trimming and J lost 4 bases, with 17 bases between them. The CDR3 sequence is CASSVGVGEGSGNTIYF. Here the CDR3 DNA reads TGTGCCAGCAGCGTAGGAGTAGGGGAGGGCTCGGGAAACACCATATATTTT.

V and J are TRBV19 and TRBJ2-5, with 11 nucleotides matching TRBD2. Germline V gives CDR1 LNHDA, CDR2 SQIVND (reference sequence). The CDR3 runs to 16 residues. V lost 4 bases to trimming and J lost 2 bases; unmatched junction nucleotides: 6. The CDR3 DNA reads TGTGCCAGTAGTACATCGGCTAGCGGGGGGCAAGAGACCCAGTACTTC. This encodes CASSTSASGGQETQYF.

This clone was recorded a few times. The chain is built from TRBV18 and TRBJ1-6; TRBD1 agrees at 7 bases. The CDR3 length is 14 residues. J lost 9 bases, V lost 5 bases, and 7 bases had no gene match. Germline V lookup: CDR1 KGHSH, CDR2 LQKENI. CDR3: CASSKTGERSPLHF. The DNA of the CDR3 is TGTGCCAGCTCAAAAACAGGGGAACGTTCACCCCTCCACTTT. The variable domain in full, completed from reference TRBV18 and TRBJ1-6, reads NAGVMQNPRHLVRRRGQEARLRCSPMKGHSHVYWYRQLPEEGLKFMVYLQKENIIDESGMPKERFSAEFPKEGPSILRIQQVVRGDSAAYFCASSKTGERSPLHFGNGTRLTVT.

In its sample, this clone was seen once. The chain uses TRBV7-6 and TRBJ1-3, with 9 bases aligning to TRBD1. With V trimmed by 5 bases and J by 7 bases, 6 bases remained unmatched. CDR3 length equals 14 residues. Germline values: CDR1 SGHVS, CDR2 FNYEAQ. The CDR3 coding sequence is TGTGCCAGCAGCCGGGACAGGGTAGGGAACACCATATATTTT. Translated, it gives CASSRDRVGNTIYF.

The V and J genes are TRBV4-1 and TRBJ1-5; TRBD1 agrees at 12 bases. The CDR3 extends over 16 amino acids. CDR1 and CDR2 (germline): MGHRA, YSYEKL. The V segment lost 3 bases and the J segment 4 bases; nucleotides outside the gene matches: 4. The CDR3 region is CASSQGQGARNQPQHF. The CDR3 coding sequence is TGCGCCAGCAGCCAGGGACAGGGGGCTAGAAATCAGCCCCAGCATTTT.